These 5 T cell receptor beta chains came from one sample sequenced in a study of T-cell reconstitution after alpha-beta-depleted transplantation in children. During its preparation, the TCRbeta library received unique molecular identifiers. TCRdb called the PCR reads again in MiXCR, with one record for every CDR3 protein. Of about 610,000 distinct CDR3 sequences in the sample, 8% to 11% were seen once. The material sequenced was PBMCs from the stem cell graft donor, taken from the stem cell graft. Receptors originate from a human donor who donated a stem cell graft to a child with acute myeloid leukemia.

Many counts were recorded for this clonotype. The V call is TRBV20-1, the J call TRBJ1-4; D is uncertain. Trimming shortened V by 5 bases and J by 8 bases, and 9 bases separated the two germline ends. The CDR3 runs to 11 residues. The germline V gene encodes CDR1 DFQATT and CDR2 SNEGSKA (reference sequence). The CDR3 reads CSAGLREKLFF. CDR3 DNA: TGCAGTGCTGGACTCAGAGAAAAACTGTTTTTT.

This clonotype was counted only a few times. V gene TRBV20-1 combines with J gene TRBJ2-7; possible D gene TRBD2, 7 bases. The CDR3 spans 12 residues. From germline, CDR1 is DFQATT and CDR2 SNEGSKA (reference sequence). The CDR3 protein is CSGGRFSGEQYF. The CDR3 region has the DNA TGCAGCGGGGGGCGGTTCTCGGGGGAGCAGTACTTC.

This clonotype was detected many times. CDR3 DNA sequence: TGTGCCAGCAGCAGACTAGCGGGAGGTCCTTGGGAGCTGTTTTTT. Amino acid sequence: CASSRLAGGPWELFF. This chain connects TRBV2 to TRBJ2-2, with 13 positions matching TRBD2. The length of the CDR3 is 15 residues. CDR1 is SNHLY, CDR2 FYNNEI, per germline. V trimming: 6 bases; J trimming: 9 bases; junction bases outside the gene matches: 7.

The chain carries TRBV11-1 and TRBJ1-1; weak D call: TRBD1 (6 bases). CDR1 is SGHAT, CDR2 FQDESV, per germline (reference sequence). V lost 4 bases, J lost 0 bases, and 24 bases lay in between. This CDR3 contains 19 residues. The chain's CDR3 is CASSYGMSGGARMNTEAFF. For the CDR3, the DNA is TGTGCCAGCAGCTACGGGATGAGTGGGGGGGCGCGGATGAACACTGAAGCTTTCTTT.

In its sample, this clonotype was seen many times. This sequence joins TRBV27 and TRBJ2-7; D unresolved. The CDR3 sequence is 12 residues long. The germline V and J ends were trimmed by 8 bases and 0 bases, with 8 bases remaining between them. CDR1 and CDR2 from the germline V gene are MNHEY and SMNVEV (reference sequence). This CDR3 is CASWGISYEQYF. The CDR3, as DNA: TGTGCCAGCTGGGGAATCTCCTACGAGCAGTACTTC.